This entry lists 10 T cell receptor beta chains sequenced from one sample in a study of metastatic and nonmetastatic thyroid tumors. Using MiXCR, TCRdb re-called clones from the PCR reads. The data contain roughly 33,000 clones, about 15% of them seen just once; the ten biggest clones take up 6.9%. Among the patients, none had received any treatment before thyroid surgery. Material: blood. These receptor sequences come from a female donor with papillary thyroid cancer or a benign thyroid nodule (not recorded which). Some clones in this sample may be carry-over from other donors' samples.

This clone was detected many times. The chain recombines TRBV2 with TRBJ2-3; possibly TRBD1 for D (5 bases). With 7 bases removed from V and 4 bases from J, the gap between germline ends came to 18 bases. The germline gives CDR1 SNHLY, CDR2 FYNNEI. The CDR3 extends over 15 amino acids. CDR3 amino acids: CASKPYLQGSDTQYF. CDR3 bases: TGTGCCAGCAAGCCCTACTTGCAGGGATCAGATACGCAGTATTTT.

The table lists this clone with a few counts. A much larger clone is a single base away; this may be a read error. This chain connects TRBV11-1 to TRBJ2-3, with 10 bases matching TRBD2. The CDR3 spans 15 residues. The V and J ends lost 1 base and 3 bases, in that order; junction bases with no gene match: 1. Germline CDR1 reads SGHAT; CDR2 reads FQDESV (reference sequence). Here the CDR3 DNA reads TGTGCCAGCAGCTTAGTAGCGGGGGGTACAGATACGCAGTATTTT. Protein product: CASSLVAGGTDTQYF.

This clone appeared a few times. The V gene is TRBV28, the J gene TRBJ2-7, with TRBD2 matching over 10 bases. Trimming took 1 base from V and 6 from J; bases not matched to a gene: 6. The germline gives CDR1 MDHEN, CDR2 SYDVKM. The CDR3 has 15 residues. The CDR3: CASSLFASGRVEQYF. The CDR3 nucleotides read TGTGCCAGCAGTTTATTCGCTAGCGGGAGAGTCGAGCAGTACTTC.

This clone was observed at least ten times. This may be a read error, as it is one base from a much larger clone. The conserved closing phenylalanine or tryptophan is absent in this CDR3, likely reflecting a read error. The chain uses TRBV19 and TRBJ2-3; 10 bases are a match to TRBD2. V shed 7 bases and J 2 bases; nucleotides not matched to a gene: 6. The CDR3 loop spans 15 amino acids. CDR1 is LNHDA, CDR2 SQIVND, per germline (reference sequence). The CDR3 reads CASTLLAGNTDTQYS. CDR3 DNA: TGTGCCAGTACCTTACTAGCGGGGAACACAGATACGCAGTATTCT.

As for this clone: Its ends do not fully match the called genes, so a read error is possible. This chain uses TRBV19 with TRBJ1-2; D is ambiguous. Germline CDR1 and CDR2: LNHDA and SQIVND (reference sequence). The CDR3 totals 14 residues. In DNA, the CDR3 is TGTGTCAGTAGTACGTGGGCAGTCGGAAGTGGCTACACCTTC. Residues: CVSSTWAVGSGYTF.

A remark on this clone: A read error is likely, as this CDR3 ends without the conserved phenylalanine or tryptophan. The chain employs TRBV7-6 and TRBJ2-5, with D hard to call. Trimming shortened V by 10 bases and J by 2 bases, and 17 bases separated the two germline ends. The germline V gene encodes CDR1 SGHVS and CDR2 FNYEAQ. The CDR3 has 14 amino acids. The CDR3: CAITVPGRQETQYS. The CDR3 bases are TGTGCCATCACCGTACCGGGTAGGCAAGAGACCCAGTACTCC.

This clone has only a few counts. The J gene is TRBJ2-7, the V gene TRBV6-4; a weak D match, TRBD2 (6 bases). The CDR3 has 14 amino acids. CDR1 is MRHNA and CDR2 is SNTAGT in the germline V gene. Trimming removed 6 bases at V and 3 bases at J, with 15 bases between. CDR3 sequence reads: CASSGGQGGYEQYF. CDR3 nucleotides: TGTGCCAGCAGCGGCGGGCAGGGAGGCTACGAGCAGTACTTC.

This clone appeared a few times. A read error may be the cause here, since a much bigger clone is one base away. This chain links TRBV24-1 with TRBJ2-5; D may be TRBD1 (6 bases). Germline V gene data show CDR1 as KGHDR and CDR2 as SFDVKD. Deletions cut 0 bases from V and 4 bases from J, with 14 bases between. The CDR3 runs to 16 residues. DNA for the CDR3: TGTGCCACCAGTGATTTGGAGGTGGTGGGGGCAGAGACCCAGTACTTC. Its protein product is CATSDLEVVGAETQYF.

The CDR3 loop is CASSFAAGSTYNEQFF. The CDR3, as DNA: TGCGCCAGCAGCTTTGCGGCAGGGTCTACATACAATGAGCAGTTCTTC. The genes are TRBV5-1 and TRBJ2-1, with D possibly being TRBD1 (5 bases). The V gene lost 2 bases and the J gene lost 4 bases, with 16 bases spanning the gap. The CDR3 extends over 16 amino acids. CDR1 and CDR2 from the germline V gene are SGHRS and YFSETQ.

The J gene is TRBJ1-3, the V gene TRBV6-1; D is possibly TRBD1 (5 bases). Germline V gene lookup returns CDR1 MNHNS and CDR2 SASEGT. CDR3 length: 13 amino acids. The CDR3 here is CSIGGYSGNTIYF. The CDR3 DNA reads TGTTCCATCGGGGGGTACTCTGGAAACACCATATATTTT.